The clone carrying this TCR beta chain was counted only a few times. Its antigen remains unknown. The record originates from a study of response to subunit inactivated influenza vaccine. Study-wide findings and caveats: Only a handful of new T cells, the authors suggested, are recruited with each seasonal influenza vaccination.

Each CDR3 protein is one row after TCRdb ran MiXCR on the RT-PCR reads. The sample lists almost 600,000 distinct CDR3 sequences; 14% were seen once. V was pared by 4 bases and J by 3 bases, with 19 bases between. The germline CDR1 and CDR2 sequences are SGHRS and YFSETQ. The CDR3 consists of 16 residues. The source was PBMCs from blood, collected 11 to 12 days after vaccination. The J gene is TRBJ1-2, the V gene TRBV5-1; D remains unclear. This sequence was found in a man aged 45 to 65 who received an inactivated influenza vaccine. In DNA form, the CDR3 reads TGCGCCAGCAGCGTCCCGGTTCGGGGTACGGACTATGGCTACACCTTC. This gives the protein CASSVPVRGTDYGYTF.